The rows below give T cell receptor beta chains drawn from one sample of a study of blood T cell repertoires in COVID-19. Some clones are missing from TCRdb's copy, which holds only in-frame ones; the method was immunoSEQ multiplex PCR. The sample carries roughly 55,000 clones, about 86% recorded once. Sequencing used peripheral blood. The receptors stem from a man between 65 and 85 years old with active COVID-19. Each CDR3 is given with its conserved first and last residue. D genes are given only for firm matches. Only some rows state a clone size, as once, few, many or a class for expanded clones.

d_gene	v_gene	abundance	j_gene	CDR3aa	CDR3nt
TRBD1	TRBV19	-	TRBJ2-7	CASATGGHSEQYF	TGTGCCAGTGCGACAGGGGGCCATTCCGAGCAGTACTTC
-	TRBV7-2	-	TRBJ1-1	CASSLVAYTEAFF	TGTGCCAGCAGCTTAGTGGCATATACTGAAGCTTTCTTT
-	TRBV7-3	-	TRBJ1-1	CASSLAMNTEAFF	TGTGCCAGCAGCCTAGCCATGAACACTGAAGCTTTCTTT
TRBD1	TRBV3-1/TRBV3-2	large	TRBJ2-2	CASSQLTGGSGELFF	TGTGCCAGCAGCCAACTTACAGGGGGATCCGGGGAGCTGTTTTTT
-	TRBV10-3	-	TRBJ1-5	CAISVPLGGYFHNQPQHF	TGTGCCATCAGCGTCCCATTGGGGGGGTATTTCCATAATCAGCCCCAGCATTTT
TRBD1	TRBV12-5	-	TRBJ1-5	CASDWDSHQPQHF	TGTGCTAGTGATTGGGACAGCCATCAGCCCCAGCATTTT
TRBD1	TRBV11-3	-	TRBJ2-2	CASSSGQGAGAGELFF	TGTGCCAGCAGCTCGGGACAGGGGGCTGGGGCCGGGGAGCTGTTTTTT
TRBD1	TRBV19	-	TRBJ1-1	CASTLGVGQGFLNTEAFF	TGTGCCAGTACCTTGGGGGTAGGACAGGGGTTTTTGAACACTGAAGCTTTCTTT
-	TRBV12-3/TRBV12-4	-	TRBJ1-3	CASSFSGNTIYF	TGTGCCAGCAGTTTTTCGGGAAACACCATATATTTT
-	TRBV12-3/TRBV12-4	once	TRBJ2-3	CASKEGYTDTQYF	TGTGCCAGCAAGGAGGGGTACACAGATACGCAGTATTTT
-	TRBV28	-	TRBJ1-3	CASSPPRGSSGNTIYF	TGTGCCAGCAGTCCCCCCCGGGGGAGCTCTGGAAACACCATATATTTT
TRBD1	TRBV4-3	-	TRBJ1-4	CASSQPGQLRGKLFF	TGCGCCAGCAGCCAACCGGGACAGCTGAGAGGAAAACTGTTTTTT
TRBD1	TRBV4-1	-	TRBJ2-7	CASSQEGTGSPYEQYF	TGCGCCAGCAGCCAAGAAGGGACAGGGTCACCCTACGAGCAGTACTTC
-	TRBV4-2	-	TRBJ2-2	CASSPQSGSLTGELFF	TGTGCCAGCAGTCCCCAGTCGGGGTCCCTCACCGGGGAGCTGTTTTTT
TRBD2	TRBV9	-	TRBJ2-1	CASGGDWNNEQFF	TGTGCCAGCGGGGGGGACTGGAACAATGAGCAGTTCTTC
-	TRBV4-1	-	TRBJ1-1	CASSQGGGMNTEAFF	TGCGCCAGCAGCCAAGGCGGCGGTATGAACACTGAAGCTTTCTTT
TRBD1	TRBV7-9	-	TRBJ1-1	CASTSTGMNTEAFF	TGTGCCAGCACATCGACAGGGATGAACACTGAAGCTTTCTTT
-	TRBV2	-	TRBJ1-5	CASRRSRGMGSNQPQHF	TGTGCCAGCAGACGAAGTCGGGGGATGGGGAGCAATCAGCCCCAGCATTTT
-	TRBV4-3	-	TRBJ2-5	CASSQGAGFRGETQYF	TGCGCCAGCAGCCAAGGAGCAGGTTTTAGAGGGGAGACCCAGTACTTC
TRBD1	TRBV25-1	-	TRBJ1-2	CASSARDRVSGYTF	TGTGCCAGCAGTGCGAGGGACAGGGTTAGCGGCTACACCTTC
TRBD1	TRBV27	-	TRBJ2-7	CASSFGQGYEQYF	TGTGCCAGCAGTTTCGGACAGGGGTACGAGCAGTACTTC
-	TRBV19	-	TRBJ1-2	CASSIRGTNYGYTF	TGTGCCAGTAGTATCCGGGGGACTAACTATGGCTACACCTTC
-	TRBV6-6	-	TRBJ1-4	CASSSPTGMDEKLFF	TGTGCCAGCAGTTCCCCGACAGGAATGGATGAAAAACTGTTTTTT